Below, one T cell receptor (beta chain) is given with its context. Its antigen is unknown. Germline V gene data show CDR1 as SGHTA and CDR2 as FQGTGA. There are 14 residues in the CDR3. With V trimmed by 7 bases and J by 4 bases, 9 bases remained unmatched. The record originates from a study of T-cell memory formation after mild COVID-19. Study observations and caveats: Later expanders leaned CD4+, whereas clones that contracted between day 15 and 85 were balanced CD4/CD8.

MiXCR, run by TCRdb on the 5' RACE reads, gives a single entry per CDR3 protein. The data hold about 130,000 distinct CDR3 sequences, with about 5.9% observed a single time. This rearrangement joins TRBV7-3 to TRBJ1-1, with TRBD1 matching 7 bases. The TCR was taken from an adult woman who had mild COVID-19 (a few samples of this study predate the infection). Cell type and time point are not known. Material: PBMCs or a T cell subset sorted from them (not recorded which). The CDR3, as DNA: TGTGCCAGCACTCCCAACAGGGGAGGCACTGAAGCTTTCTTT. Protein sequence: CASTPNRGGTEAFF.